Listed here are 14 T cell receptor beta chains from one sample, sequenced in a study of tumor and adjacent non-tumor tissue in lung cancer. The template was RNA from unsorted bulk tissue. The normal lung tissue was taken more than 3 cm from the tumor edge. The library came from three nested PCR rounds adapted from ARM-PCR protocols. Each CDR3 protein gets one entry after TCRdb re-called the multiplex PCR reads with MiXCR. The data contain under 95,000 distinct CDR3 sequences, 80% to 90% of them seen just once; the ten biggest clones take up 51%. The sequenced sample was distant non-tumor lung tissue. Receptors originate from a man aged 55-75 years with non-small cell lung cancer.

A remark on this clonotype: A much larger clone lies a single base off, so this may be a read error. The chain has TRBV11-2 and TRBJ1-2; D call uncertain. The CDR3 has 14 amino acids. Germline CDR1 reads SGHAT; CDR2 reads FQNNGV. Deletions cut 5 bases from V and 4 bases from J, with 14 bases between. CDR3 loop: CASSAHGWSYGYTF. In DNA, the CDR3 is TGTGCCAGCAGCGCACACGGATGGAGCTATGGCTACACCTTC.

This clonotype occurred a few times. This sequence joins TRBV6-5 and TRBJ2-6; the match to TRBD2 covers 9 bases. CDR1 and CDR2 (germline): MNHEY, SVGAGI. Trimming cost V 7 bases and J 1 base; bases outside gene matches: 8. This CDR3 is built from 17 residues. The CDR3 coding sequence is TGTGCCAGCAACCTAGCGGGAACCAGTTCTGGGGCCAACGTCCTGACTTTC. This sequence encodes CASNLAGTSSGANVLTF.

As for this clonotype: Compared with germline, one end of the junction differs, possibly owing to a read error. The chain couples TRBV6-5 to TRBJ1-4, with 8 positions matching TRBD1. Germline CDR1 MNHEY, CDR2 SVGAGI. The CDR3 spans 14 residues. CDR3 in amino acids: CVSSFSGQERKLFF. CDR3 coding DNA: TGTGTCAGCAGTTTTTCGGGACAGGAGCGAAAACTGTTTTTC.

With regard to this clonotype: At one end the junction does not follow the germline gene, possibly because of a read error. V gene TRBV6-5 combines with J gene TRBJ2-7; D is uncertain. CDR3 length equals 15 residues. Germline values: CDR1 MNHEY, CDR2 SVGAGI. For the CDR3, the DNA is TGTGCCAGCAGTTACTCAGGGAACAGTTCCTACGAGAAGTACTTC. Residues: CASSYSGNSSYEKYF.

The rearrangement uses TRBV12-3 or TRBV12-4 and TRBJ1-3; D is perhaps TRBD1 (6 bases). This CDR3 has 15 amino acids. The ends were cut back, 6 bases at V and 6 bases at J, with 18 bases in the middle. As DNA, the CDR3 is TGTGCCAGCAGGCTCGGGGGCGGGGTCGAAAACACCATATATTTT. It encodes CASRLGGGVENTIYF.

Regarding this clonotype: A much larger clone sits a single nucleotide away, making a read error possible. The chain recombines TRBV6-5 with TRBJ2-2; no reliable D call. This CDR3 has 13 residues. Germline CDR1 is MNHEY and CDR2 is SVGAGI. The CDR3, as DNA: TGTGCCAGCAGTTACCGGAACACCAGGGAGCTGTTTTTT. It translates to CASSYRNTRELFF.

This clonotype was detected a few times. This is likely a read error, given that the CDR3 carries no conserved phenylalanine or tryptophan at its end. As DNA, the CDR3 is TGCAGTGCTAGATTCGGGGACACTGAAGCTTTCTCT. It is translated as CSARFGDTEAFS. The chain has TRBV20-1 and TRBJ1-1; no reliable D call. The CDR3 has 12 residues. Trimming took 2 bases from V and 3 from J, leaving 7 bases between them. The germline V gene encodes CDR1 DFQATT and CDR2 SNEGSKA (reference sequence).

The rearrangement joins TRBV20-1 to TRBJ2-3, with 12 bases fitting TRBD2. V dropped 4 bases and J dropped 8; count of bases not matched to a gene: 13. This CDR3 is 16 amino acids long. The germline CDR1 and CDR2 sequences are DFQATT and SNEGSKA (reference sequence). CDR3 in DNA: TGCAGTGCTAAAGCTCCACTAGCGGGAGGTCGAGGTACGCAGTATTTT. Amino acids: CSAKAPLAGGRGTQYF.

As for this clonotype: This may be a read error: a much more frequent sequence differs by one nucleotide. The chain joins TRBV5-1 to TRBJ2-1; the match to TRBD1 covers 8 bases. V was pared by 1 base and J by 6 bases, with 6 bases of the junction left unmatched. Per the germline V gene, CDR1 is SGHRS and CDR2 is YFSETQ. The CDR3 is 15 residues long. CDR3 DNA sequence: TGCGCCAGCAGCTTGTTTGGACAGGGAGCCAATGAGCAGTTCTTC. Protein product: CASSLFGQGANEQFF.

Comment on this clonotype: One junction end does not reproduce the germline sequence, and a read error may be involved. J is TRBJ2-6 and V is TRBV11-2, with D tentatively TRBD1 or TRBD2 (5 bases each). CDR3 length: 14 amino acids. Germline CDR1 reads SGHAT; CDR2 reads FQNNGV. The CDR3 protein is CASSPTSGGNVLTF. Written as DNA, the CDR3 is TGTGCCAGCAGTCCTACCTCTGGGGGAAACGTACTGACTTTC.

Note on this clonotype: The germline gene is not matched at one end of the junction; a read error may be the cause. This chain connects TRBV6-1 to TRBJ2-2; maybe TRBD2 (6 bases). Per the germline V gene, CDR1 is MNHNS and CDR2 is SASEGT. This CDR3 has 15 amino acids. CDR3 in DNA: TGTGCCAGCAGTAGACTAGGCCTTGACACCGGGAAGCTGTTTTTT. As protein: CASSRLGLDTGKLFF.

With respect to this clonotype: One junction end does not reproduce the germline sequence, and a read error may be involved. The chain has TRBV12-3 or TRBV12-4 and TRBJ2-3, with D possibly matching TRBD2 (6 bases). The CDR3 covers 15 residues. The CDR3 nucleotides are TGTGACAGCACCGCGACTAGTGGGCCCAGAGATACGCAGTATTTT. It codes for CDSTATSGPRDTQYF.

Points on this clonotype: This may arise from a read error, as a much more abundant clone is one base away. The V call is TRBV20-1, the J call TRBJ1-5, with 8 bases identical to TRBD1. This CDR3 has 15 amino acids. Trimming at V came to 0 bases and at J to 7 bases, leaving 8 bases not matched to a gene. The germline gives CDR1 DFQATT, CDR2 SNEGSKA (reference sequence). DNA for the CDR3: TGCAGTGCTAGAGATCAACAGGGGGGTGGGCAGCCCCAGCATTTT. Its translation is CSARDQQGGGQPQHF.

The chain uses TRBV11-2 and TRBJ1-6, with a possible D match to TRBD1 (6 bases). The CDR3 contains 15 residues. Germline values: CDR1 SGHAT, CDR2 FQNNGV. The CDR3 spells CCSSLGGDNISPLHF. The CDR3 coding sequence is TGTTGCAGCAGCTTAGGAGGGGACAATATTTCACCCCTCCACTTT.